One sample yielded the 26 T cell receptor beta chains listed below, sequenced in a study of cytomegalovirus exposure and HLA in healthy donors (dated 2017 in TCRdb). Library generation was performed with the immunoSEQ multiplex PCR assay. Entries here come from immuneACCESS through TCRdb and include only in-frame sequences with V and J called. Some clones fail to appear in such tables; in the studies checked, an unresolved V gene covers under half of the shortfall, and the cause of the remainder is unknown. This sample comprises some 120,000 clones, around 90% of them detected only once. The ten top clones hold about 2.1% of the sample. The sequencing input was PBMCs. The source is a woman younger than 35 in good health and CMV-seronegative.

The chain recombines TRBV25-1 with TRBJ2-1; possible D gene TRBD1, 5 bases. This CDR3 is 17 amino acids long. V was clipped by 5 bases and J by 8 bases, with 25 bases between them. CDR1 and CDR2 from the germline V gene are MGHDK and SYGVNS. The chain's CDR3 is CASSKRQFTGLVDEQFF. The CDR3 DNA sequence: TGTGCCAGCAGTAAGCGACAGTTTACGGGCCTTGTGGATGAGCAGTTCTTC.

This clone was seen a single time. The rearrangement links TRBV18 to TRBJ1-2, with no clear D. Germline V gene data show CDR1 as KGHSH and CDR2 as LQKENI. V lost 6 bases to trimming and J lost 1 base, with 6 bases between them. CDR3 length: 12 amino acids. CDR3 DNA sequence: TGTGCCAGCTCCGACAATAACTATGGCTACACCTTC. The encoded protein is CASSDNNYGYTF.

J is TRBJ2-3 and V is TRBV30, with D possibly TRBD2 on 6 matching bases. The germline V gene encodes CDR1 GTSNPN and CDR2 SVGIG (reference sequence). This CDR3 spans 14 amino acids. The V and J ends lost 1 base and 6 bases respectively, with 14 bases between them. The CDR3 loop reads CAWSATGLADTQYF. The CDR3 DNA sequence: TGTGCCTGGAGTGCTACGGGACTGGCGGATACGCAGTATTTT.

The genes are TRBV19 and TRBJ1-2; D not resolved. The CDR3 spans 14 residues. Germline loops: CDR1 LNHDA, CDR2 SQIVND (reference sequence). V was pared by 7 bases and J by 4 bases, with 16 bases between. This CDR3 reads CASKFGLTGYGYTF. In nucleotides, the CDR3 is TGTGCCAGTAAATTTGGCCTGACGGGCTATGGCTACACCTTC. The full variable domain, in which reference TRBV19 and TRBJ1-2 provide the parts outside the CDR3, is DGGITQSPKYLFRKEGQNVTLSCEQNLNHDAMYWYRQDPGQGLRLIYYSQIVNDFQKGDIAEGYSVSREKKESFPLTVTSAQKNPTAFYLCASKFGLTGYGYTFGSGTRLTVV.

The J gene is TRBJ2-7, the V gene TRBV4-1, with 7 bases that match TRBD2. The CDR3 totals 14 residues. From germline, CDR1 is MGHRA and CDR2 YSYEKL. The J segment lost 8 bases and the V segment lost 1 base, leaving 8 bases of the junction unmatched. CDR3 sequence reads: CASSQVGTMSKQYF. The CDR3 bases are TGCGCCAGCAGCCAAGTCGGGACTATGTCGAAGCAGTACTTC.

CDR3 loop: CASSLDSGRGVTQYF. CDR3 DNA sequence: TGCGCCAGCAGCTTGGATTCGGGCAGGGGGGTGACCCAGTACTTC. The chain employs TRBV5-1 and TRBJ2-5; perhaps TRBD1 as D (7 bases). Germline values: CDR1 SGHRS, CDR2 YFSETQ. Trimming removed 0 bases from V and 7 bases from J, with 16 bases in between. The CDR3 runs to 15 residues.

The chain links TRBV5-1 to TRBJ2-7, with unresolved D. This CDR3 comprises 13 residues. The V end lost 5 bases, the J end lost 1 base, and 10 bases lay between the germline ends. The germline CDR1 and CDR2 sequences are SGHRS and YFSETQ. CDR3 amino acids: CASRHAGSYEQYF. DNA of the CDR3: TGCGCCAGCAGGCACGCAGGATCCTACGAGCAGTACTTC.

In its sample, this clone was seen once. J is TRBJ2-7 and V is TRBV6-6; maybe TRBD2 (7 bases). Trimming pared 8 bases from V and 7 bases from J, leaving 12 bases between. From germline, CDR1 is MNHNY and CDR2 SVGAGI (reference sequence). CDR3 length: 11 amino acids. The CDR3 bases are TGTGCCAGCCGGACAGCGGGGGAGCAGTACTTC. Its translation: CASRTAGEQYF.

The CDR3 nucleotides are TGCGCCAGCAGCTCCGAAGCGGGCCGAGTCGGGGAGCTGTTTTTT. It yields the protein CASSSEAGRVGELFF. The chain recombines TRBV5-1 with TRBJ2-2; D possibly corresponds to TRBD2 (6 bases). The CDR3 length is 15 residues. Looked up from germline, CDR1 is SGHRS and CDR2 is YFSETQ. V was trimmed by 3 bases and J by 7 bases, leaving 16 bases between them.

This rearrangement joins TRBV7-9 to TRBJ1-3; no firm D call. V was cut by 5 bases and J by 6 bases, with 14 bases left in between. The CDR3 runs 14 residues. Germline CDR1 is SEHNR and CDR2 is FQNEAQ (reference sequence). The CDR3 sequence is CASSPGHTLNTIYF. The CDR3 bases are TGTGCCAGCAGCCCGGGTCACACATTAAACACCATATATTTT.

The V gene is TRBV4-2, the J gene TRBJ2-2; D might be TRBD1 (5 bases). The CDR3 is 15 residues long. The germline V and J ends were trimmed by 7 bases and 0 bases, with 12 bases remaining between them. In germline, CDR1 is LGHNA, CDR2 YNFKEQ. As DNA, the CDR3 is TGTGCCAGCAAAACTTCGACAGCGAACACCGGGGAGCTGTTTTTT. Translation: CASKTSTANTGELFF.

The V call is TRBV11-2, the J call TRBJ2-3, with TRBD2 matching 8 bases. Germline lookup yields CDR1 SGHAT and CDR2 FQNNGV. J lost 6 bases, V lost 2 bases, and 10 bases had no gene match. The CDR3 length is 16 residues. CDR3 bases: TGTGCCAGCAGCTTATTGGAAGCGGGGGCCCGGGATACGCAGTATTTT. Encoded protein: CASSLLEAGARDTQYF.

The J gene is TRBJ1-1, the V gene TRBV6-1, with D perhaps TRBD1 (6 bases). This CDR3 has 15 residues. Trimming stripped 8 bases from V and 3 bases from J, with 19 bases between. Germline CDR1 is MNHNS and CDR2 is SASEGT. CDR3 bases: TGTGCCAGCGCTGGGGGGAGGGGGAAGGACACTGAAGCTTTCTTT. As protein: CASAGGRGKDTEAFF.

The chain recombines TRBV18 with TRBJ1-1, with 9 bases that match TRBD1. The CDR3 has 15 amino acids. Germline V gene data show CDR1 as KGHSH and CDR2 as LQKENI. J was trimmed by 1 base and V by 4 bases; bases with no gene match: 4. The CDR3 spells CASSLQGQGNTEAFF. CDR3 DNA sequence: TGTGCCAGCTCACTGCAGGGACAGGGGAACACTGAAGCTTTCTTT.

V is TRBV18 and J is TRBJ1-1; 8 nucleotides match TRBD1. This CDR3 contains 13 residues. With V trimmed by 6 bases and J by 7 bases, 7 bases remained unmatched. CDR1 and CDR2 from the germline V gene are KGHSH and LQKENI. CDR3 in DNA: TGTGCCAGCTCGGCGGGACAGGACCTTGAAGCTTTCTTT. Amino acid sequence: CASSAGQDLEAFF.

The J gene is TRBJ1-2, the V gene TRBV5-6; no firm D call. From germline, CDR1 is SGHDT and CDR2 YYEEEE. The CDR3 contains 15 residues. Trimming cost V 4 bases and J 2 bases, with 15 bases left between them. CDR3 sequence reads: CASSREQTRNYGYTF. DNA of the CDR3: TGTGCCAGCAGCAGAGAGCAGACGCGGAACTATGGCTACACCTTC.

The genes are TRBV19 and TRBJ1-3; D unresolved. The germline V gene encodes CDR1 LNHDA and CDR2 SQIVND (reference sequence). The CDR3 runs to 17 residues. Trimming cost V 6 bases and J 2 bases, with 20 bases left between them. The CDR3 spells CASRLAVSPQTGNTIYF. CDR3 coding DNA: TGTGCCAGTAGGCTCGCGGTCAGCCCCCAGACTGGAAACACCATATATTTT.

This chain uses TRBV21-1 with TRBJ2-7; the table calls TRBD2, which could not be checked here. TRBV21-1 is a listed pseudogene. The CDR3 extends over 8 amino acids. CDR3 nucleotide sequence: TGTGCCACTTCTAAGCAGTACTTC. Translated, it gives CATSKQYF.

The genes are TRBV15 and TRBJ2-7; 8 nucleotides align to TRBD1. The CDR3 contains 14 residues. The V gene's germline CDR1 is LNHNV and CDR2 YYDKDF (reference sequence). The junction had 0 bases not matched to a gene; V was cut back by 0 bases and J by 2 bases. The CDR3 region has the DNA TGTGCCACCAGCAGAGAGGACAGGGCCTACGAGCAGTACTTC. It is translated as CATSREDRAYEQYF.

This clone was observed a single time. The rearrangement joins TRBV5-1 to TRBJ2-1; 8 bases line up with TRBD2. This CDR3 is built from 15 residues. Germline-derived CDR1 and CDR2 are SGHRS and YFSETQ. With V trimmed by 10 bases and J by 8 bases, 17 bases remained unmatched. CDR3: CASSGGSSGVDEQFF. CDR3 in DNA: TGCGCCTCCAGCGGGGGTTCGTCCGGAGTCGATGAGCAGTTCTTC. Variable domain in full (rest from reference TRBV5-1 and TRBJ2-1): KAGVTQTPRYLIKTRGQQVTLSCSPISGHRSVSWYQQTPGQGLQFLFEYFSETQRNKGNFPGRFSGRQFSNSRSEMNVSTLELGDSALYLCASSGGSSGVDEQFFGPGTRLTVL.

Comment on this clone: One junction end does not reproduce the germline sequence, and a read error may be involved. The chain carries TRBV6-1 and TRBJ2-3; 9 bases match TRBD2. The CDR3 spans 15 residues. Germline V gene sequence: CDR1 MNHNS, CDR2 SASEGT. CDR3 sequence: CASSEGSGGQDTQYF. In DNA form, the CDR3 reads TGTGCCAGCAGCGAAGGGAGCGGGGGGCAAGATACGCAGTATTTT.

The rearrangement links TRBV19 to TRBJ2-1, with a possible D match to TRBD1 (6 bases). CDR3 length: 12 residues. The germline V and J ends were trimmed by 1 base and 12 bases, with 10 bases remaining between them. In germline, CDR1 is LNHDA, CDR2 SQIVND (reference sequence). DNA of the CDR3: TGTGCCAGTAGTATAGGACAGGAGCGGCAGTTCTTC. Its translation is CASSIGQERQFF.

This clone was seen a handful of times. The V gene is TRBV2, the J gene TRBJ1-6; possible D gene TRBD1, 6 bases. V lost 2 bases, J lost 6 bases, and 14 bases lay in between. There are 16 residues in the CDR3. The germline V gene encodes CDR1 SNHLY and CDR2 FYNNEI. CDR3 protein: CASSERVTGSNSPLHF. In DNA, the CDR3 is TGTGCCAGCAGTGAAAGGGTGACAGGATCTAATTCACCCCTCCACTTT. Filled out from reference TRBV2 and TRBJ1-6, the complete variable domain reads EPEVTQTPSHQVTQMGQEVILRCVPISNHLYFYWYRQILGQKVEFLVSFYNNEISEKSEIFDDQFSVERPDGSNFTLKIRSTKLEDSAMYFCASSERVTGSNSPLHFGNGTRLTVT.

The chain joins TRBV18 to TRBJ2-1, with D perhaps TRBD1 (5 bases). The germline V gene encodes CDR1 KGHSH and CDR2 LQKENI. The CDR3 has 15 amino acids. The V and J ends lost 2 bases and 2 bases respectively, with 10 bases between them. The CDR3, as DNA: TGTGCCAGCTCACCAGGGCAGGGTCCCTACAATGAGCAGTTCTTC. It is translated as CASSPGQGPYNEQFF.

The chain joins TRBV9 to TRBJ2-2; D uncertain. The CDR3 sequence is 16 residues long. Looked up from germline, CDR1 is SGDLS and CDR2 is YYNGEE. Trimming took off 2 bases at V and 0 bases at J, with 11 bases between the two ends. CDR3 loop: CASSVAIATNTGELFF. The CDR3 bases are TGTGCCAGCAGCGTCGCTATCGCCACGAACACCGGGGAGCTGTTTTTT.

This clone has only a few counts. V usage is TRBV7-9 and J usage is TRBJ2-7, with TRBD1 as a possible D gene (6 bases). Germline V CDR1 and CDR2: SEHNR, FQNEAQ (reference sequence). The ends were cut back, 5 bases at V and 6 bases at J, with 11 bases in the middle. The CDR3 runs to 12 residues. This CDR3 reads CASSGTGIEQYF. The CDR3 bases are TGTGCCAGCAGCGGTACAGGGATCGAGCAGTACTTC.